Shown below are 10 T cell receptor beta chains from a single sample sequenced in a study of blood T cell repertoires in COVID-19. The protocol was immunoSEQ multiplex PCR, while the TCRdb copy is restricted to in-frame clones and leaves out a portion. Among tens of thousands of clones listed, 88% were seen once. Sequencing was carried out using peripheral blood. All receptors come from a human donor in a cohort sampled during active COVID-19.

This clone was seen just once. The rearrangement links TRBV15 to TRBJ2-2; no firm D call. The CDR3 sequence is 12 residues long. Per germline, CDR1 LNHNV and CDR2 YYDKDF (reference sequence). With 6 bases removed from V and 1 base from J, the gap between germline ends came to 3 bases. As DNA, the CDR3 is TGTGCCACCAGTAAGAACACCGGGGAGCTGTTTTTT. As protein: CATSKNTGELFF.

The DNA of the CDR3 is TGTGCCAGCAGCTTAATGGCCACAGGGGGGAATCAGCCCCAGCATTTT. Residues: CASSLMATGGNQPQHF. This chain connects TRBV7-2 to TRBJ1-5; 8 bases align to TRBD1. The V gene end was trimmed by 2 bases and the J gene end by 4 bases; junction bases not matched to a gene: 7. From germline, CDR1 is SGHTA and CDR2 FQGNSA. The CDR3 is made up of 16 amino acids.

This clone is a singleton in its sample. The V call is TRBV7-9, the J call TRBJ2-1; the D is unclear. CDR3 size: 15 residues. Looked up from germline, CDR1 is SEHNR and CDR2 is FQNEAQ (reference sequence). V lost 5 bases to trimming and J lost 6 bases, with 17 bases between them. Here the CDR3 reads CASSQSRLGLNEQFF. The DNA for the CDR3 is TGTGCCAGCAGCCAATCCCGACTTGGCCTCAATGAGCAGTTCTTC.

The gene calls are TRBV10-2 and TRBJ2-3; 10 bases agree with TRBD2. CDR1 is WSHSY, CDR2 SAAADI, per germline. This CDR3 is 16 amino acids long. The trim removed 9 bases at V and 0 bases at J, leaving 9 bases unmatched. The CDR3 DNA sequence: TGCGCCAGTGCCGGGACTAGCGACTATAGCACAGATACGCAGTATTTT. This translates into CASAGTSDYSTDTQYF.

V gene TRBV11-2 combines with J gene TRBJ2-1; weak D call: TRBD2 (5 bases). With 1 base removed from V and 12 bases from J, the gap between germline ends came to 16 bases. The CDR3 extends over 14 amino acids. Germline CDR1 and CDR2: SGHAT and FQNNGV. The chain's CDR3 is CASSLASPPAGQFF. The CDR3 nucleotides read TGTGCCAGCAGCTTAGCTTCCCCCCCGGCGGGGCAGTTCTTC.

The chain combines TRBV18 with TRBJ1-6; D uncertain. The CDR3 loop spans 15 amino acids. CDR1 and CDR2 (germline): KGHSH, LQKENI. V was cut by 4 bases and J by 10 bases, with 17 bases left in between. CDR3 DNA sequence: TGTGCCAGCTCACGTACGGAGGGTGGGGAGTCACCCCTCCACTTT. Protein product: CASSRTEGGESPLHF.

The chain is built from TRBV24-1 and TRBJ2-2; 8 nucleotides match TRBD1. The trim removed 4 bases at V and 1 base at J, leaving 4 bases unmatched. The germline V gene has CDR1 KGHDR and CDR2 SFDVKD. The CDR3 is 16 residues long. In DNA form, the CDR3 reads TGTGCCACCAGTGACCCCGGGACAGGGAACACCGGGGAGCTGTTTTTT. Translation: CATSDPGTGNTGELFF.

This sequence joins TRBV19 and TRBJ1-1, with 8 bases lining up with TRBD1. The CDR3 length is 15 residues. Germline V gene lookup returns CDR1 LNHDA and CDR2 SQIVND (reference sequence). Trimming cost V 1 base and J 7 bases; bases outside gene matches: 8. The CDR3 nucleotides are TGTGCCAGTAGTATAGTTACAGGGGGAAGGAGTGAAGCTTTCTTT. Its protein is CASSIVTGGRSEAFF.

The chain employs TRBV21-1 and TRBJ1-1; TRBD1 is the table's D call and was not checked against the DNA. TRBV21-1 counts as a pseudogene. The CDR3 loop spans 11 amino acids. As DNA, the CDR3 is TGTGCCAGCAGAAAAAGGGGGGAAGCTTTCTTT. Its translation is CASRKRGEAFF.

V usage is TRBV7-3 and J usage is TRBJ2-2; 7 nucleotides match TRBD1. CDR3 size: 17 residues. Per the germline V gene, CDR1 is SGHTA and CDR2 is FQGTGA. With V trimmed by 2 bases and J by 2 bases, 8 bases remained unmatched. CDR3 bases: TGTGCCAGCAGCTTATCTCACGGGACAGATAACACCGGGGAGCTGTTTTTT. This translates into CASSLSHGTDNTGELFF.